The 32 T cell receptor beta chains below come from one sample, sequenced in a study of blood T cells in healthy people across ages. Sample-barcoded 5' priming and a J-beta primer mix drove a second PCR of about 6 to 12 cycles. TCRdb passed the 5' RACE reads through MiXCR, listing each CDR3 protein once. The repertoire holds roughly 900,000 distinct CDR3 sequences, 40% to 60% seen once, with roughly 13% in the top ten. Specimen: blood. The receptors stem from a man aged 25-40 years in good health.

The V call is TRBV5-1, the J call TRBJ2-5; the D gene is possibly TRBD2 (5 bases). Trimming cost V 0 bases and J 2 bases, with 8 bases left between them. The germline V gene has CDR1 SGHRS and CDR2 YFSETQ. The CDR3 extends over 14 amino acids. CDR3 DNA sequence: TGCGCCAGCAGCTTGGCCCGGGATCAAGAGACCCAGTACTTC. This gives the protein CASSLARDQETQYF.

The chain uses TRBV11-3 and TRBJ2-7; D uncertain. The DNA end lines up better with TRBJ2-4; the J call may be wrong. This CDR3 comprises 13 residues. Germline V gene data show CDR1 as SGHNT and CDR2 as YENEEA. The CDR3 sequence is CASSVWAENIQYF. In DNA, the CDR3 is TGTGCCAGCAGCGTATGGGCGGAAAACATTCAGTACTTC.

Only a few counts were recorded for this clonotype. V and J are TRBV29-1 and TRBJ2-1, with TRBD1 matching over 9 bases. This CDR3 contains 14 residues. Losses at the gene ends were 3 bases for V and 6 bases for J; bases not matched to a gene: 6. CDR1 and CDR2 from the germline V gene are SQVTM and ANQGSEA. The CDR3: CSVERTGVRNEQFF. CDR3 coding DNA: TGCAGCGTTGAGAGGACAGGGGTACGCAATGAGCAGTTCTTC.

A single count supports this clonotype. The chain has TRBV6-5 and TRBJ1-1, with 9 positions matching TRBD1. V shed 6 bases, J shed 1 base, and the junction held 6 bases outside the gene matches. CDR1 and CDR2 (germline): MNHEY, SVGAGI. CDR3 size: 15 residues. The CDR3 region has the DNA TGTGCCAGCAGCCACACGACAGGGGGGAACACTGAAGCTTTCTTT. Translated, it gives CASSHTTGGNTEAFF.

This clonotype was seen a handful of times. The CDR3 here is CSATGIEQYF. In DNA form, the CDR3 reads TGCAGTGCTACAGGGATTGAGCAGTACTTC. The chain joins TRBV20-1 to TRBJ2-4, with a possible D match to TRBD1 (5 bases). This CDR3 has 10 amino acids. Trimming removed 4 bases at V and 13 bases at J, with 11 bases between. Germline V gene sequence: CDR1 DFQATT, CDR2 SNEGSKA (reference sequence).

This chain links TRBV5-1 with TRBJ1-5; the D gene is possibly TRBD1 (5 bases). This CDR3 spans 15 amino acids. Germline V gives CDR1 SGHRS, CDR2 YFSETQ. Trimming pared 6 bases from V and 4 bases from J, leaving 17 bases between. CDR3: CASKMGRGGNQPQHF. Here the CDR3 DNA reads TGCGCCAGCAAAATGGGACGGGGGGGAAATCAGCCCCAGCATTTT.

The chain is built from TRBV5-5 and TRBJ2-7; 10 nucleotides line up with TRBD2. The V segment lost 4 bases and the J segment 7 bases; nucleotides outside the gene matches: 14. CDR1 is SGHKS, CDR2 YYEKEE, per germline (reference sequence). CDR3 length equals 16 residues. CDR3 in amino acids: CASSPPGLAVYNEQYF. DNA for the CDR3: TGTGCCAGCAGCCCCCCAGGACTAGCGGTTTACAATGAGCAGTACTTC.

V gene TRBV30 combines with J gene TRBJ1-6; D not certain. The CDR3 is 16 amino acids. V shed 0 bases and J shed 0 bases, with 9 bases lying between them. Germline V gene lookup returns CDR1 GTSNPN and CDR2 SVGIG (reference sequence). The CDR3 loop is CAWSVSPSSYNSPLHF. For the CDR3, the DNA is TGTGCCTGGAGTGTAAGTCCGAGCTCCTATAATTCACCCCTCCACTTT.

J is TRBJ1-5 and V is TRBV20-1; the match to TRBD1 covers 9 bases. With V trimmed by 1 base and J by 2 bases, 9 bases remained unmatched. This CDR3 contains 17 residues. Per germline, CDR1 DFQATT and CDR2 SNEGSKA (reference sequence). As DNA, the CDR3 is TGCAGTGCTAGAGTGGACAGGGGATTCTTCGGCAATCAGCCCCAGCATTTT. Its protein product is CSARVDRGFFGNQPQHF.

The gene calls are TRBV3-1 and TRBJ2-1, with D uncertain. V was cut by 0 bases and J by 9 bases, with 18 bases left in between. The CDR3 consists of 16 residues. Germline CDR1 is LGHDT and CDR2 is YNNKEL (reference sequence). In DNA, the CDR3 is TGTGCCAGCAGCCAAGACTGGCAGGTAGTATTGTTTGAGCAGTTCTTC. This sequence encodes CASSQDWQVVLFEQFF.

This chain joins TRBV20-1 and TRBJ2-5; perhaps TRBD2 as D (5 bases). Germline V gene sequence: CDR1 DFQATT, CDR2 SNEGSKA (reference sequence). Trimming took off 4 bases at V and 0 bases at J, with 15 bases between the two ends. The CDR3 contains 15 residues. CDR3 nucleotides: TGCAGTGCTACGGACTCCCGGGGAAACCAAGAGACCCAGTACTTC. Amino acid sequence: CSATDSRGNQETQYF.

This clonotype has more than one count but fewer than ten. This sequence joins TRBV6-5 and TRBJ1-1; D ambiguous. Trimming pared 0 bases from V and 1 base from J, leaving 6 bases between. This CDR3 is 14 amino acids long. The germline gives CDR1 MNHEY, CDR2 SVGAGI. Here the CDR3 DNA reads TGTGCCAGCAGTTACTCGTACGGGAACACTGAAGCTTTCTTT. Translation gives CASSYSYGNTEAFF.

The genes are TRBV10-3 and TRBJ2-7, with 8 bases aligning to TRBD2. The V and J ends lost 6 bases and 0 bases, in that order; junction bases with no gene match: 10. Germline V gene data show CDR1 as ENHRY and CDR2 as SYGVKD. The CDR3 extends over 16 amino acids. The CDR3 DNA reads TGTGCCATCAGGGAGCCCATAGCGGGGCACTCCTACGAGCAGTACTTC. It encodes CAIREPIAGHSYEQYF.

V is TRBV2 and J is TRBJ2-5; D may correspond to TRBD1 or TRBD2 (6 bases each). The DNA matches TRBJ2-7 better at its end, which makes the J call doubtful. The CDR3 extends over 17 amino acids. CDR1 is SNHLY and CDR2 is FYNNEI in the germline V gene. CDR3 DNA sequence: TGTGCCAGCAGCCCCCTTGGGGGGCTTAGTCTTATCAACGAGCAGTACTTC. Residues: CASSPLGGLSLINEQYF.

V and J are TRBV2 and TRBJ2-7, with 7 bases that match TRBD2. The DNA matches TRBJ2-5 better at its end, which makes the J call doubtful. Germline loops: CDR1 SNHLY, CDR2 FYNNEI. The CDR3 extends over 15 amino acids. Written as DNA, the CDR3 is TGTGCCAGCAGTACCAGCCCCAACGGGGGGGAGACCCAGTACTTC. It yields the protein CASSTSPNGGETQYF.

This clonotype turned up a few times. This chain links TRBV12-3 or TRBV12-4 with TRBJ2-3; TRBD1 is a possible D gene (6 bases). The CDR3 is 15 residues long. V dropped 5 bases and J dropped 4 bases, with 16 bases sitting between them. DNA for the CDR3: TGTGCCAGCAGTCAAAGGGGGATGGAAGCAGATACGCAGTATTTT. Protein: CASSQRGMEADTQYF.

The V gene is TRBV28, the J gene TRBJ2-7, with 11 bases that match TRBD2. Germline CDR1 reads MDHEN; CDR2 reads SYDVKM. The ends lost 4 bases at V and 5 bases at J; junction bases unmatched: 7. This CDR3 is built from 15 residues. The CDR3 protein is CASSSIAGGKNEQYF. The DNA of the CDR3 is TGTGCCAGCAGTTCCATAGCGGGGGGGAAAAACGAGCAGTACTTC.

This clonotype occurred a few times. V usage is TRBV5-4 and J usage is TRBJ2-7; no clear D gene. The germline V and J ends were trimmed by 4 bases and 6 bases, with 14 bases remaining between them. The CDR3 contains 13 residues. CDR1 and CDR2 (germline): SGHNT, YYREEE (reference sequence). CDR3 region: CASSQKQVGEQYF. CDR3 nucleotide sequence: TGTGCCAGCAGCCAGAAGCAAGTGGGCGAGCAGTACTTC.

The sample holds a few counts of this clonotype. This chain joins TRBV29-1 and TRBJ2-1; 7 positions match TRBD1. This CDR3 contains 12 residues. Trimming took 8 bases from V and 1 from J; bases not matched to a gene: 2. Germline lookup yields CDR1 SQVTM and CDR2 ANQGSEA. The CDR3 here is CSWGQSYNEQFF. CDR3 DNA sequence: TGCAGCTGGGGACAGTCCTACAATGAGCAGTTCTTC.

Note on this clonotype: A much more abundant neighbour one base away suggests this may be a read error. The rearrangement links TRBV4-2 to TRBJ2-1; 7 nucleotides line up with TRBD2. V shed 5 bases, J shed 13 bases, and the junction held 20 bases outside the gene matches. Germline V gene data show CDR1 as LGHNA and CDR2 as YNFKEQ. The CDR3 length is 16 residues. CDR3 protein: CASSKRRGSSEETQFF. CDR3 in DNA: TGTGCCAGCAGCAAAAGGCGGGGGAGTTCTGAAGAGACCCAGTTCTTC.

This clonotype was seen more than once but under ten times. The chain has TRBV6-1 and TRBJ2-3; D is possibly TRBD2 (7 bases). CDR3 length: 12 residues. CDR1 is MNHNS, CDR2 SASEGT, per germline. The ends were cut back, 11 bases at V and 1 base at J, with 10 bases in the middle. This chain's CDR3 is CAGEGGTDTQYF. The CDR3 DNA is TGTGCCGGGGAGGGGGGCACAGATACGCAGTATTTT.

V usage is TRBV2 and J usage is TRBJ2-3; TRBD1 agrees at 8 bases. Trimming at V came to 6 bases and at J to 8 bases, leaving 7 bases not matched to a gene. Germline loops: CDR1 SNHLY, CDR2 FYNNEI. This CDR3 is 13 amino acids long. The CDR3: CASSRGPGGTQYF. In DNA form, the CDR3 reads TGTGCCAGCAGCAGGGGGCCAGGGGGTACGCAGTATTTT.

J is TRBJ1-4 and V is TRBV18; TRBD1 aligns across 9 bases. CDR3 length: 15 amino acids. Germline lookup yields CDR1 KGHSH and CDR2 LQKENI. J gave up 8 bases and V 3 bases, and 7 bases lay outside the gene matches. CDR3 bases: TGTGCCAGCTCACCTACGGGACAGGGCCAAGAAAAACTGTTTTTT. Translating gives CASSPTGQGQEKLFF. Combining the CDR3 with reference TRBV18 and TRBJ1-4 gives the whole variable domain NAGVMQNPRHLVRRRGQEARLRCSPMKGHSHVYWYRQLPEEGLKFMVYLQKENIIDESGMPKERFSAEFPKEGPSILRIQQVVRGDSAAYFCASSPTGQGQEKLFFGSGTQLSVL.

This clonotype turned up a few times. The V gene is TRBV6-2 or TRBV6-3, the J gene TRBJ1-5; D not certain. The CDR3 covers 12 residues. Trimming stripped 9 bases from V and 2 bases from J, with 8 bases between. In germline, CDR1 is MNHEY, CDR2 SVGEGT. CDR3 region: CASRTGNQPQHF. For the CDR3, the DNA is TGTGCCAGTAGGACCGGCAATCAGCCCCAGCATTTT.

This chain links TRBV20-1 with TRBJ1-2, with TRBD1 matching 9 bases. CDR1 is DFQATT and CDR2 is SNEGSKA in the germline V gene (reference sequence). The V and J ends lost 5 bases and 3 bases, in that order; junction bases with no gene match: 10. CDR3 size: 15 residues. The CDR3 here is CSAPPGQGGDYGYTF. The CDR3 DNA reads TGCAGTGCTCCCCCGGGACAGGGAGGGGACTATGGCTACACCTTC.

CDR3 sequence reads: CSASDAYEQYF. As DNA, the CDR3 is TGCAGTGCTAGTGATGCCTACGAGCAGTACTTC. The J gene is TRBJ2-7, the V gene TRBV20-1, with unresolved D. V dropped 3 bases and J dropped 2 bases, with 5 bases sitting between them. CDR1 is DFQATT, CDR2 SNEGSKA, per germline (reference sequence). This CDR3 region has 11 residues.

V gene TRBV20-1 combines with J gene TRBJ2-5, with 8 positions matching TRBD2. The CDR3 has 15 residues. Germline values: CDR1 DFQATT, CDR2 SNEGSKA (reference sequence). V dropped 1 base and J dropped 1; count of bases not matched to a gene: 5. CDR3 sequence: CSARVLAGIQETQYF. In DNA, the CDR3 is TGCAGTGCTAGAGTCCTAGCGGGCATCCAAGAGACCCAGTACTTC.

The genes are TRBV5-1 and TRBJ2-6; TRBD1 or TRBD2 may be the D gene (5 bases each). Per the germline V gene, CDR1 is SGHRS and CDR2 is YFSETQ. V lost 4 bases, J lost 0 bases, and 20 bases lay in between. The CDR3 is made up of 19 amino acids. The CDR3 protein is CASSLSISGASSGANVLTF. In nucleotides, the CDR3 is TGCGCCAGCAGCCTATCCATCTCCGGGGCGAGCTCTGGGGCCAACGTCCTGACTTTC. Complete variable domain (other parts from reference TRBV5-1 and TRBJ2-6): KAGVTQTPRYLIKTRGQQVTLSCSPISGHRSVSWYQQTPGQGLQFLFEYFSETQRNKGNFPGRFSGRQFSNSRSEMNVSTLELGDSALYLCASSLSISGASSGANVLTFGAGSRLTVL.

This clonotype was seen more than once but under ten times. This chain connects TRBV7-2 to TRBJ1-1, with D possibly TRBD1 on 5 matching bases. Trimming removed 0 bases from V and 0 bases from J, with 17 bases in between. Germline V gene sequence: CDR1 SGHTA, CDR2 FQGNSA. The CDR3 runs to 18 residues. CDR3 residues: CASSLAKGYRTMNTEAFF. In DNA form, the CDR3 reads TGTGCCAGCAGCTTAGCAAAGGGGTACAGGACAATGAACACTGAAGCTTTCTTT.

Here the CDR3 DNA reads TGTGCCAGCAGCCAAAAGACTAGTATTCAGACCCAGTACTTC. Residues: CASSQKTSIQTQYF. The chain combines TRBV3-1 with TRBJ2-5, with D perhaps matching TRBD2 (6 bases). The germline V gene has CDR1 LGHDT and CDR2 YNNKEL (reference sequence). Trimming took off 2 bases at V and 6 bases at J, with 13 bases between the two ends. The CDR3 contains 14 residues.

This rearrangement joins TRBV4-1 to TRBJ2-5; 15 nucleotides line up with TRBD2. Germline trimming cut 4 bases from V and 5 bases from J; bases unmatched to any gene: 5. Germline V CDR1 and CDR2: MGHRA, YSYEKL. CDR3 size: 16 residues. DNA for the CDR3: TGCGCCAGCAGCCTTGGACTAGCGGGGGGGTCGGAGACCCAGTACTTC. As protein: CASSLGLAGGSETQYF.

CDR3 loop: CAISTGGGTDTQYF. The CDR3 region has the DNA TGTGCCATCAGCACGGGGGGTGGCACAGATACGCAGTATTTT. The chain joins TRBV10-3 to TRBJ2-3; 7 nucleotides match TRBD2. The ends lost 6 bases at V and 1 base at J; junction bases unmatched: 4. This CDR3 has 14 residues. The germline gives CDR1 ENHRY, CDR2 SYGVKD.